The source of this T cell receptor (beta chain) is a study of blood T cells in healthy people across ages. The study recruited healthy Caucasian donors from Russia who were aged roughly 6 to 90. Total RNA extracted from each sample amounted to at least 5.5 micrograms. It was with a sample-barcoded 5' primer and a J-beta primer mix that a second PCR of about 6 to 11 cycles was run. TCRdb ran MiXCR on the 5' RACE reads and lists one entry per CDR3 protein. The sample carries around 710,000 distinct CDR3 sequences, 43% recorded once. The receptor was derived from a woman aged 55-70 years in good health. The specimen was blood.

The CDR3 spells CASSGGTYNEQFF. In DNA, the CDR3 is TGTGCCAGCAGTGGAGGGACATACAATGAGCAGTTCTTC. The gene calls are TRBV2 and TRBJ2-1; maybe TRBD1 (6 bases). Trimming removed 4 bases at V and 4 bases at J, with 8 bases between. This CDR3 is built from 13 residues. Germline V lookup: CDR1 SNHLY, CDR2 FYNNEI.